The source of this T cell receptor (beta chain) is a study of T-cell reconstitution after alpha-beta-depleted transplantation in children. The V and J ends lost 1 base and 1 base respectively, with 7 bases between them. Germline V gives CDR1 DFQATT, CDR2 SNEGSKA (reference sequence). The CDR3 has 13 amino acids. Preparation of the TCRbeta library used unique molecular identifiers. One entry per CDR3 protein, called by TCRdb with MiXCR from the PCR reads. This table has more than 90,000 distinct CDR3 sequences, roughly 8% appearing once. This clonotype was counted at least ten times. The V call is TRBV20-1, the J call TRBJ2-5; perhaps TRBD1 as D (5 bases). The sample consisted of PBMCs from the stem cell graft donor, taken from the stem cell graft. This sequence originates from a human donor who donated a stem cell graft to a child with congenital amegakaryocytic thrombocytopenia. CDR3 amino acids: CSARAGSQETQYF. CDR3 nucleotide sequence: TGCAGTGCTAGAGCAGGGTCCCAAGAGACCCAGTACTTC.